Listed below are T cell receptor beta chains from one sample, sequenced in a study of CD8+CD57+ T cells in acquired aplastic anemia. MiXCR, run by TCRdb on the reads, gives a single entry per CDR3 protein. The sample yields roughly 240,000 distinct CDR3 sequences, around 45% seen once. Source material: sorted CD4+, CD8+, or CD8+CD57+ T cells (not recorded which) from PBMCs. These receptors were collected from a human donor with aplastic anemia. The CDR3 runs from the conserved cysteine through the conserved F or W. The order of the fields is CDR3 protein, CDR3 DNA, D gene, J gene, V gene, clone size. D genes are given only for firm matches. For some rows the clone size is stated as once, few or many, or as a class when expanded; others skip it.

CDR3: CASHDTLNYEQYF; DNA: TGTGCCAGCCACGACACCTTAAACTACGAGCAGTACTTC; D: .; J: TRBJ2-7; V: TRBV2; size: many
CDR3: CASSKKGEDYGYTF; DNA: TGTGCCAGCAGCAAGAAGGGAGAGGACTATGGCTACACCTTC; D: .; J: TRBJ1-2; V: TRBV7-9; size: many
CDR3: CASSSGTETYEQYF; DNA: TGCGCCAGCAGCTCCGGGACGGAAACCTACGAGCAGTACTTC; D: .; J: TRBJ2-7; V: TRBV5-1; size: many
CDR3: CASSLQAGETQYF; DNA: TGTGCCAGCAGCTTACAAGCGGGGGAGACCCAGTACTTC; D: TRBD2; J: TRBJ2-5; V: TRBV7-3; size: .
CDR3: CATSDLERGGEEEYNEQFF; DNA: TGTGCCACCAGTGATTTGGAGCGGGGGGGCGAGGAGGAGTACAATGAGCAGTTCTTC; D: TRBD2; J: TRBJ2-1; V: TRBV24-1; size: .
CDR3: CASSQRVSGELFF; DNA: TGTGCCAGCAGTCAGCGGGTTTCCGGGGAGCTGTTTTTT; D: .; J: TRBJ2-2; V: TRBV7-3; size: .
CDR3: CASSIYSGSYEQYF; DNA: TGTGCCAGTAGTATTTACAGCGGCTCCTACGAGCAGTACTTC; D: .; J: TRBJ2-7; V: TRBV19; size: .
CDR3: CATSRNGRFEEPQHF; DNA: TGTGCCACCAGCAGGAACGGACGGTTTGAGGAGCCCCAGCATTTT; D: .; J: TRBJ1-5; V: TRBV15; size: once
CDR3: CASSQDQAGGPDEQFF; DNA: TGTGCCAGCAGCCAAGATCAAGCGGGAGGGCCCGATGAGCAGTTCTTC; D: TRBD2; J: TRBJ2-1; V: TRBV4-2; size: few
CDR3: CSASLPDSLYGYTF; DNA: TGCAGTGCTAGCCTTCCGGACAGCCTCTATGGCTACACCTTC; D: .; J: TRBJ1-2; V: TRBV20-1; size: few